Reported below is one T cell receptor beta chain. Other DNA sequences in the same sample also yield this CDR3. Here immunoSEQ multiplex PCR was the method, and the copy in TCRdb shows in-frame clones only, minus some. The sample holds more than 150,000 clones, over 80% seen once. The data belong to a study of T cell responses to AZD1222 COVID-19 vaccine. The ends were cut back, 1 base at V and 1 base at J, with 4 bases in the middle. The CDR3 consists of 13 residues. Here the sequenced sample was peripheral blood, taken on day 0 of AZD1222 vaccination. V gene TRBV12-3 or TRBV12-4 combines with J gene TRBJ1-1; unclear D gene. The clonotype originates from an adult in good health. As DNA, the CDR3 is TGTGCCAGCAGTTTAGGAGCGAACACTGAAGCTTTCTTT. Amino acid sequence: CASSLGANTEAFF.